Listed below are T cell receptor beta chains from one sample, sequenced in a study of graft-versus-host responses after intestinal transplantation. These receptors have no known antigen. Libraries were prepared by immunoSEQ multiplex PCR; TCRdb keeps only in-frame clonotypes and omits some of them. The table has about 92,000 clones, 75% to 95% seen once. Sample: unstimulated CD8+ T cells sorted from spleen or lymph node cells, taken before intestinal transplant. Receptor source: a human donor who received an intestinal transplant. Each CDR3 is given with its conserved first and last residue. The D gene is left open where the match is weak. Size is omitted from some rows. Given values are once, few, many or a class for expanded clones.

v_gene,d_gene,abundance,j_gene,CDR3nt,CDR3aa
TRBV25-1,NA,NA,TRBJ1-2,TGTGCCAGCAGTGAAAGGGGTGATGGCTACACCTTC,CASSERGDGYTF
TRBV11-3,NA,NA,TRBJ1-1,TGTGCCAGCAGCTCTCCCCCGAGCACTGAAGCTTTCTTT,CASSSPPSTEAFF
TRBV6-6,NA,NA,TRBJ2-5,TGTGCCAGCAGTCCGACACAGTTCCAAGAGACCCAGTACTTC,CASSPTQFQETQYF
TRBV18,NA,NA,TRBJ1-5,TGTGCCAGCTTACCTCAGGGACAGCCCCAGCATTTT,CASLPQGQPQHF
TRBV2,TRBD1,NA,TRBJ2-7,TGTGCCAGCAGTGAGAGGACAGGCGTTTCCTACGAGCAGTACTTC,CASSERTGVSYEQYF
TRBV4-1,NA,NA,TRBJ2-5,TGCGCCAGCAGCCAAGATCGTGACACCTACTTC,CASSQDRDTYF
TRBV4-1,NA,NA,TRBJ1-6,TGCGCCAGCAGCCAAGACGAGGATGGTTCACCCCTCCACTTT,CASSQDEDGSPLHF
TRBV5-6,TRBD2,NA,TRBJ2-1,TGTGCCAGCAGCTTTTCTAGCGGGTTATACAATGAGCAGTTCTTC,CASSFSSGLYNEQFF
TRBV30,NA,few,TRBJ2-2,TGTGCCTGGCGACCGGGTATGGGGGAGCTGTTTTTT,CAWRPGMGELFF
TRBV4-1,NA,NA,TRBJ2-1,TGCGCCAGCAGCCAAGCCCTTGAGCAGTTCTTC,CASSQALEQFF
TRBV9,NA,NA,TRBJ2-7,TGTGCCAGCAGCCTCTACGGGGCGCGGGACGAGCAGTACTTC,CASSLYGARDEQYF
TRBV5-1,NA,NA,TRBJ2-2,TGCGCCAGCAGCGAAGGACAAAACACCGGGGAGCTGTTTTTT,CASSEGQNTGELFF
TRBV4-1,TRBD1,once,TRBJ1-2,TGCGCCAGCAGCCAAGAGGACAGGGCTGGCTACACCTTC,CASSQEDRAGYTF
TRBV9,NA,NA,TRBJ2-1,TGTGCCAGCAGCCAATACAATGAGCAGTTCTTC,CASSQYNEQFF
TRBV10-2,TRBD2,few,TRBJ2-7,TGCGCCAGCAGTGCTAGCGGGAGCGAGCAGTACTTC,CASSASGSEQYF
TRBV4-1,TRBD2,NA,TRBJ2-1,TGCGCCAGCAGCCAAGATCGGGGACTAGCGGGGGGGCGGTTCTTC,CASSQDRGLAGGRFF
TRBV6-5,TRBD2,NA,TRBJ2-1,TGTGCCAGCACCACTCCGGGGGGGCTCCACAATGAGCAGTTCTTC,CASTTPGGLHNEQFF
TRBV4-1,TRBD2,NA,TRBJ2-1,TGCGCCAGCAGCCACACCGATTCCGGACTAGCGGGGGGAAGTGGACAGTTCTTC,CASSHTDSGLAGGSGQFF
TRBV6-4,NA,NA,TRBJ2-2,TGTGCCAGCAGCCGGGACACGAACACCGGGGAGCTGTTTTTT,CASSRDTNTGELFF
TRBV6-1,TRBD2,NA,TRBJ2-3,TGTGCCAGCAGGGGACTAGCGGGGTCCCCAGATACGCAGTATTTT,CASRGLAGSPDTQYF
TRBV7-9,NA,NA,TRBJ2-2,TGTGCCAGCAGCTTTTACGGGTCTTCGAACACCGGGGAGCTGTTTTTT,CASSFYGSSNTGELFF
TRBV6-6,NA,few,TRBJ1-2,TGTGCCAGCAGTCAAGGACCCAATGGCTACACCTTC,CASSQGPNGYTF
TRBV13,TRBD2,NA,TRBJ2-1,TGTGCCAGCAGCGAGGAGCGGGGCTACAATGAGCAGTTCTTC,CASSEERGYNEQFF
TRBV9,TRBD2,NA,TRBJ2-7,TGTGCCAGCAGCGTCGGCGCCCGGGGGGTCTCCTACGAGCAGTACTTC,CASSVGARGVSYEQYF
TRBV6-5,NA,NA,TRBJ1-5,TGTGCCAGCAGTCAGACAGGACGGAATCAGCCCCAGCATTTT,CASSQTGRNQPQHF
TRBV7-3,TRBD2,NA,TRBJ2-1,TGTGCCAGCAGCTTAGGGGGACTAGCGTCGGATGAGCAGTTCTTC,CASSLGGLASDEQFF
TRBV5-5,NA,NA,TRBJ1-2,TGTGCCAGCAGCCCTGAGGCTGGGTATGGCTACACCTTC,CASSPEAGYGYTF
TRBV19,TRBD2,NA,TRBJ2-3,TGTGCCAGTAGTTCGCGGACTAGCGGGAGTACAGATACGCAGTATTTT,CASSSRTSGSTDTQYF
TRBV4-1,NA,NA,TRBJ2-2,TGCGCCAGCAGCCAAGCTTCTTCGAACACCGGGGAGCTGTTTTTT,CASSQASSNTGELFF
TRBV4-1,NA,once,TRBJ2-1,TGCGCCAGCAGCCAATTGGACAGTCCAGGAACCAATGAGCAGTTCTTC,CASSQLDSPGTNEQFF
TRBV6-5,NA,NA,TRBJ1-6,TGTGCCAGCAGGATACAGGGAATTGGGTCACCCCTCCACTTT,CASRIQGIGSPLHF
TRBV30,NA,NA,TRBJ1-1,TGTGCCTGGAGCTCGGGGGCGCCTGAAGCTTTCTTT,CAWSSGAPEAFF
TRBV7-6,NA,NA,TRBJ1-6,TGTGCCAGCAGCTTAGCGGGAGTAGGAGGAAATTCACCCCTCCACTTT,CASSLAGVGGNSPLHF
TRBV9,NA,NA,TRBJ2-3,TGTGCCAGCAGCGGACGGGACAGCACAGATACGCAGTATTTT,CASSGRDSTDTQYF
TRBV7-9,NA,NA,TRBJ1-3,TGTGCCAGCAGCTTAGAAGGGCCTGGAAACACCATATATTTT,CASSLEGPGNTIYF
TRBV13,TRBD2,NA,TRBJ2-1,TGTGCCAGCAGAGACACCGGGACTAGAGACAATGAGCGGTTCTTC,CASRDTGTRDNERFF
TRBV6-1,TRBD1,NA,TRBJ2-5,TGTGCCAGCAGTACCAGGGACAGGGAGGAGACCCAGTACTTC,CASSTRDREETQYF
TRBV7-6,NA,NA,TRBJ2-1,TGTGCCAGCAGCTTCTTTAGTGGTGAGCAGTTCTTC,CASSFFSGEQFF
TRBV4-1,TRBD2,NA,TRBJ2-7,TGCGCCAGCAGCCTAATTACCGGGACTAGCGCCGGGAGATACGAGCAGTACTTC,CASSLITGTSAGRYEQYF
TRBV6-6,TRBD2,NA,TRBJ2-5,TGTGCCAGCAGTCAACTAGCGGGGGGGCGGGAGACCCAGTACTTC,CASSQLAGGRETQYF
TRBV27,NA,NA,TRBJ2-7,TGTGCCAGCGCCCTCTTAGGGTACGAGCAGTACTTC,CASALLGYEQYF
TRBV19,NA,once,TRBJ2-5,TGTGCCAGTAGTATAGTTGGGGGTCCCCGGGAGACCCAGTACTTC,CASSIVGGPRETQYF
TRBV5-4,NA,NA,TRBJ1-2,TGTGCCAGCAGCTATTATCCAGGCGTTGACTATGGCTACACCTTC,CASSYYPGVDYGYTF